The source of this T cell receptor beta chain is a study of cytomegalovirus exposure and HLA in healthy donors (dated by TCRdb to 2016 to 2017). About the full investigation: In an earlier analysis of some 550 of the donors, less than 350 Gb of sequence data and 100 million or so unique TCR beta sequences from 180 million or so T cells were reported. All discovery cohort repertoires had been generated using a single sequencing platform. Typing coverage differed by locus: A, B, C, DRB1 and DQB1 were typed in about 620-630 donors, DQA1 in about 500, DPA1 in 606, and DPB1 in approximately 450. The study profiled the T cell repertoires of hundreds of subjects by immunosequencing and related them to cytomegalovirus serostatus. Donor age, sex, ethnicity and CMV serostatus were compiled alongside the repertoire data. An early release covering 550 to 650 HLA-typed donors comprised about 310 gigabases of sequencing data and tens of millions of unique TCR sequences. Four to six DR-DQ haplotypes were handled as single units for association and clustering, since linkage in the cohort was strong. Across around 400 genotyped donors of the cohort, an average of about 200,000 unique TCR beta nucleotide sequences per donor were sequenced, and approximately 19% of those sequences were non-productive. Genome-wide SNP genotypes for about 60% of the roughly 670 donors were used in a later genetic analysis, which treated that subset as a discovery cohort. Rather than using new phenotypic data, the later analysis identified candidate immune exposures from TCR beta sequences and from how often those sequences occurred across donors. The genetic ancestry cluster associated with self-reported Caucasian donors included around four fifths of the 300 to 400 genotyped donors. In addition to the first cohort of roughly 670 subjects, a separate validation cohort of approximately 120 different subjects was used. To predict cytomegalovirus infection status, the study combined high-throughput TCR immunosequencing, statistical association of individual TCRs with disease status, and machine learning. The study aimed to test whether signatures of past pathogen exposure could be identified by cataloging public T cell receptors. HLA typing included class I and class II loci at four-digit resolution. In an earlier analysis of 500 to 650 of the donors, high-throughput TCR beta sequencing was used to judge whether each TCR beta V gene segment behaved as functional or pseudogenic. In a later analysis, previously published TCR beta repertoires from fewer than 750 donors were re-analyzed and high-resolution HLA genotyping was added so that TCR occurrence patterns could be studied. The research as a whole found: CMV serostatus was the only immune exposure information available for the cohort. Most CMV-associated TCR beta chains appeared to be HLA-restricted in a later analysis, and the HLA associations seemed to be driven largely by CMV exposure. In this cohort, only TCR beta chains were sequenced, and detectable features were limited by the absence of alpha or paired-chain data. Most TCR sequences were seen in very few donors, while some public TCRs were found in many individuals. The sequencing pipeline was judged likely to have produced a cluster of highly shared sequence variants as a technical artifact. In a later analysis, several top co-occurrence clusters were reported to appear linked to parvovirus B19, influenza, CMV and Epstein-Barr virus. Because counts were too low, seventeen rarely observed V segments, including chromosome 9 orphons, were excluded from the earlier analysis of some 540 of the donors. A later analysis found that HLA-associated TCR beta chains were more clonally expanded and had lower generation probabilities than equally common non-associated chains. Correlated functional status among segregating V segments might be attributable to linkage disequilibrium, but an unknown experimental factor could not be ruled out. HLA typing was unavailable for some donors at each locus, so association tests used only the typed subset. According to a later genetic analysis, donors in an Asian-associated ancestry cluster had fewer N-insertions in productive TCRs than the approximately 610-donor mean. Sequencing depth was assumed to be roughly uniform across donors in the presence/absence analyses, though that assumption may not hold. In an earlier analysis of 587 of the donors, most TCR beta V segments were observed in productive rearrangements about 87% or about 30% of the time, broadly matching IMGT annotations. An association between a missense DCLRE1C variant and V-gene and J-gene trimming of TCR beta chains was found in a later genetic analysis and replicated in an independent cohort. The classifier was reported to diagnose cytomegalovirus status with high specificity and sensitivity in both the original and validation cohorts. Some IMGT-functional V segments, including TRBV6-2 and TRBV6-3, could not be told apart with the 87-base-pair reads, so those segments were excluded. Assigning TCR associations to individual alleles was difficult when HLA alleles, especially DR and DQ, strongly co-occurred. The authors suggested that the approach could potentially be extended to other disease states and immunological phenotypes. In vitro tests confirmed that a few of the cytomegalovirus-associated TCR beta chains recognize cytomegalovirus antigens. In a later analysis, 15,000 to 20,000 TCR beta sequences were associated with specific HLA alleles at a false discovery rate of 0.05. In a later analysis, TCR association rates were found to vary across HLA loci, with the most associated TCRs seen for DRB1 alleles and the fewest for HLA-C alleles. The study listed approximately 160 TCR beta chains as associated with cytomegalovirus. A further reported finding was that TCR beta sequences accurately predicted the HLA-A and HLA-B alleles for most subjects in the first cohort.

In total, 630 or so healthy bone marrow donors made up the cohort. At the time of sampling, every cohort member was nominally healthy, though immune exposures that went unrecorded were likely present. Of the approximately 700 cohort members, about 270 had a positive CMV serostatus and about 360 had a negative one, while no CMV serostatus was recorded for the donor. Each donor provided a peripheral blood sample, and peripheral blood mononuclear cells were used for TCR beta sequencing. The Qiagen DNeasy Blood Extraction Kit was used to extract genomic DNA from the blood cell samples. In regard to this clone: Its antigen target is currently unknown. No base-level quality is on record; no much larger clone is a single base apart.

Libraries were made using the immunoSEQ multiplex PCR assay. The multiplex PCR relied on a mix of 60 forward primers for TCR Vbeta segments and 13 reverse primers for TCR Jbeta segments. The CDR3 region of rearranged TCR beta genes was amplified from genomic DNA with a multiplex PCR assay. The Illumina HiSeq System was used to sequence the amplified TCR beta libraries as 87-base-pair reads. On the authors' methods: Across the roughly 700 repertoires, a later analysis counted 80 million or so unique TCR beta chains, some 11 million of which were shared by at least two donors. To remove PCR and sequencing errors, raw reads were error-corrected and collapsed into unique sequences using a nearest-neighbor algorithm that merged closely related sequences. To assign V, D and J gene segments, CDR3 sequences were aligned to IMGT reference sequences. For a sequence to be retained, at least a six-nucleotide match to both a V gene segment and a J gene segment was required. A rearrangement counted as productive if the CDR3 had no stop codons and remained in frame with V and J, and every other rearrangement counted as non-productive. CDR3 was defined by IMGT convention, running from the second conserved V-encoded cysteine to the conserved J-encoded phenylalanine. In an earlier analysis of some 550 of the donors, sequences lacking an unambiguous match to a single V gene segment were excluded. An earlier analysis of 550 to 650 of the donors classified V segments as functional when productive rearrangements were above 56.7% and as segregating when the standard deviation between donors was above 5%. A statistical classification framework was built to diagnose cytomegalovirus status from the catalog of TCR beta chain sequences. In a later analysis, V and J genes were assigned by comparing TCR nucleotide sequences against IMGT/GENE-DB human TR gene sequences. A later analysis assigned CDR3 sequences and most-parsimonious VDJ recombination scenarios with the TCRdist pipeline. In a later analysis, each TCR beta chain was defined by its CDR3 amino acid sequence together with its V-gene family, and reads lacking a unique V-gene family were excluded. As a way to deal with suspected cross-contamination and a sequencing artifact, a later analysis dropped approximately 570 nucleotide sequences that were highly shared and had low generation probability. For each public chain, a later analysis derived a clonal expansion index from normalized ranks of inferred template counts within each repertoire. In a later analysis, generation probabilities were computed with a VDJ recombination model fitted to out-of-frame rearrangements, and the resulting probabilities were checked against IGoR. Hypergeometric tests were used in a later analysis to score TCR-TCR, TCR-HLA and TCR-CMV co-occurrence, with a repertoire-size bias correction applied to the TCR pairs. To estimate false discovery rates, a later analysis permuted the HLA or CMV assignments 20 times. A later analysis grouped co-occurring TCRs with DBSCAN, adding TCRdist sequence similarity when clustering within HLA-allele-positive subsets. For co-occurrence clustering, repertoires with fewer than 30,000 or more than 120,000 public chains were excluded, along with four or five repertoires with anomalous nucleotide sharing. Drawn from immuneACCESS, this table holds only the in-frame rearrangements with V and J called that TCRdb kept. Clones are partly lost; checked studies trace under half to an unresolved V gene and leave the rest unexplained. V and J calls and clone size come straight from that table; D and trimming were deduced from the DNA. The table for this sample lists about 130,000 clones; around two thirds of them were counted only once. The ten top clones hold about 3.1% of the sample.

The germline V gene encodes CDR1 SGHVS and CDR2 FQNEAQ. The CDR3 runs 14 amino acids, cysteine and phenylalanine included. Only CDR3 DNA is held: 42 bases, read in frame from base 1. Relative to germline, V is missing 3 bases and J is missing 8 bases, with 4 bases of the junction outside any gene match. The sequencing input was PBMCs. The chain employs TRBV7-8 and TRBJ1-4; 9 bases in the junction line up with TRBD1. The TCR sequence derives from a human donor in good health. The CDR3 here reads CASSLGQGREKLFF. The base sequence is TGTGCCAGCAGCTTGGGACAGGGACGCGAAAAACTGTTTTTT.